The 2 T cell receptor beta chains below were found in one sample sequenced in a study of cytomegalovirus exposure and HLA in healthy donors. With 60 Vbeta and 13 Jbeta primers, the PCR was carried out. This table comes from immunoSEQ multiplex PCR, and its TCRdb copy is limited to in-frame clones, with some not included. The sample holds 150,000 to 200,000 clones; approximately 80% are singletons and the top ten take 14%. The sequencing input was PBMCs. These receptor sequences come from a woman under 40 in good health and CMV-seropositive.

The rearrangement uses TRBV27 and TRBJ1-2; D ambiguous. This CDR3 has 16 amino acids. V was trimmed by 5 bases and J by 6 bases, leaving 22 bases between them. CDR1 is MNHEY, CDR2 SMNVEV, per germline (reference sequence). CDR3 region: CASSPGTDKLFDGYTF. DNA of the CDR3: TGTGCCAGCAGTCCCGGAACTGACAAGCTCTTTGATGGCTACACCTTC.

In its sample, this clone was seen once. The rearrangement joins TRBV7-8 to TRBJ1-2; TRBD1 is a possible D gene (5 bases). Looked up from germline, CDR1 is SGHVS and CDR2 is FQNEAQ. This CDR3 contains 17 residues. Trimming removed 5 bases from V and 3 bases from J, with 22 bases in between. The CDR3 DNA reads as TGTGCCAGCAGCGAGCGCCCAACGCGGGGGTTTGACTATGGCTACACCTTC. Protein sequence: CASSERPTRGFDYGYTF.